This T cell receptor beta chain was sequenced in a study of T and B cells in COVID-19 patients. Study as a whole: COVID-19 patients gave peripheral blood either during active infection or after recovery. Median age was 34 years in the recovered cohort and around 62 years in the active-infection cohort.

Remarks on this clonotype: Its antigen is currently unknown.

Findings of the study overall: Patients with COVID-19 reportedly showed strongly skewed T cell receptor beta variable and joining gene usage. Blood from mildly ill patients while symptomatic, and early samples from severe cases, were scarce.

The CDR3 has 12 residues. The V gene end was trimmed by 4 bases and the J gene end by 5 bases; junction bases not matched to a gene: 3. Germline CDR1 and CDR2: DFQATT and SNEGSKA (reference sequence). Multiplex PCR with BIOMED2 TRB-A/B primer pools amplified TRB rearrangements. TCRdb ran MiXCR on the multiplex PCR reads and lists one entry per CDR3 protein. The table shows about 7,000 distinct CDR3 sequences, with roughly a third occurring only once. TRB was amplified from about 260-540 ng of blood genomic DNA. This chain connects TRBV20-1 to TRBJ2-5; 8 bases are shared with TRBD2. The TCR originated in a human donor with active COVID-19. The sample was blood. The CDR3 loop reads CSANSGAETQYF. The CDR3 coding sequence is TGCAGTGCTAATAGCGGGGCCGAGACCCAGTACTTC.